This TCR beta chain derives from a study of cytomegalovirus exposure and HLA in healthy donors. Study-wide results and caveats: The authors judged a highly shared variant cluster likely a sequencing artifact. TCR beta V- and J-gene trimming, according to a later analysis, was linked to a missense DCLRE1C variant.

As concerns this clone: What it binds is unknown.

Primers: 60 Vbeta forward and 13 Jbeta reverse. TCRdb keeps only in-frame clones here, not all; method: immunoSEQ multiplex PCR. The sample holds 85,000 to 100,000 clones, under 80% seen once. Trimming pared 0 bases from V and 2 bases from J, leaving 7 bases between. The CDR3 covers 13 residues. Per germline, CDR1 GTSNPN and CDR2 SVGIG (reference sequence). Healthy bone marrow donors formed the donor group. The TCR originated in a man aged 50-60 years in good health and CMV-seropositive. The sample comprised PBMCs. This sequence joins TRBV30 and TRBJ1-2; weak D call: TRBD1 (5 bases). The CDR3 nucleotides read TGTGCCTGGAGTGTATCAGGGAACTATGGCTACACCTTC. This translates into CAWSVSGNYGYTF.